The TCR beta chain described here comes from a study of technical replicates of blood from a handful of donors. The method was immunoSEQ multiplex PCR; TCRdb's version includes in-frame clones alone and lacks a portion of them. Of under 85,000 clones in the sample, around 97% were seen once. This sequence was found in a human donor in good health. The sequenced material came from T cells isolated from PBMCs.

CDR3 nucleotide sequence: TGTGCCAGCAGCGCTGGGGGACAGGGGACCACTGAAGCTTTCTTT. It translates to CASSAGGQGTTEAFF. This sequence joins TRBV7-2 and TRBJ1-1, with 10 bases matching TRBD1. J gave up 4 bases and V 5 bases, and 7 bases lay outside the gene matches. CDR1 SGHTA and CDR2 FQGNSA come from the germline V gene. The length of the CDR3 is 15 residues.